The 27 T cell receptor beta chains below all came from one sample that was sequenced in a study of blood T cells in healthy people across ages. Primed by a sample-barcoded 5' primer and a J-beta primer mix, a second PCR proceeded for 7 to 11 cycles. Via MiXCR, TCRdb re-called the 5' RACE reads, giving one row per CDR3 protein. The data show some 1,800,000 distinct CDR3 sequences, approximately 39% seen once. The sample comprised blood. These receptors came from a human donor in good health.

In its sample, this clonotype was seen a few times. A junction end diverges from the germline sequence, so it may reflect a read error. CDR3 sequence reads: CSAAGGGLSYEQYF. Here the CDR3 DNA reads TGTAGTGCCGCGGGGGGCGGCCTCTCCTACGAGCAGTACTTC. The chain has TRBV20-1 and TRBJ2-7, with TRBD2 matching 8 bases. Germline CDR1 reads DFQATT; CDR2 reads SNEGSKA (reference sequence). This CDR3 has 14 residues.

This clonotype turned up a few times. CDR3 DNA sequence: TGTGCCAGCAGCTTAGCGTCTAGGACTCGGCAGTTCTTC. This gives the protein CASSLASRTRQFF. The V and J genes are TRBV7-2 and TRBJ2-1, with D maybe TRBD2 (5 bases). V gave up 0 bases and J gave up 12 bases, with 12 bases separating them. Germline CDR1 and CDR2: SGHTA and FQGNSA. The CDR3 runs to 13 residues.

The gene calls are TRBV6-5 and TRBJ1-2; no definite D call. Trimming left V 4 bases short and J 7 bases short, with 19 bases between. The CDR3 is 15 amino acids. Germline V CDR1 and CDR2: MNHEY, SVGAGI. DNA for the CDR3: TGTGCCAGCAGTTCCCTCACCTTGCAAGGTGGTGGCTACACCTTC. Protein: CASSSLTLQGGGYTF.

The rearrangement joins TRBV24-1 to TRBJ1-1; 8 bases are shared with TRBD1. In germline, CDR1 is KGHDR, CDR2 SFDVKD. CDR3 size: 17 residues. Germline trimming cut 5 bases from V and 5 bases from J; bases unmatched to any gene: 15. This CDR3 is CATSAGTGVGGWTEAFF. In DNA form, the CDR3 reads TGTGCCACCAGTGCAGGGACAGGAGTAGGTGGGTGGACTGAAGCTTTCTTT.

This chain links TRBV6-2 or TRBV6-3 with TRBJ1-6; D is possibly TRBD1 (5 bases). Trimming took 7 bases from V and 10 from J, leaving 11 bases between them. Germline values: CDR1 MNHEY, CDR2 SVGEGT. The CDR3 length is 12 residues. The CDR3 coding sequence is TGTGCCAGCACCCCTCGGGGGTCACCCCTCCACTTT. Protein sequence: CASTPRGSPLHF.

This clonotype was picked up a small number of times. The chain joins TRBV2 to TRBJ2-3, with D maybe TRBD2 (5 bases). The CDR3 has 17 amino acids. Per germline, CDR1 SNHLY and CDR2 FYNNEI. Trimming shortened V by 6 bases and J by 0 bases, and 19 bases separated the two germline ends. The CDR3 region is CASSGLSDLFSTDTQYF. The DNA of the CDR3 is TGTGCCAGCAGCGGACTCTCAGATCTTTTTAGCACAGATACGCAGTATTTT.

This chain uses TRBV2 with TRBJ1-1, with D maybe TRBD1 (5 bases). The CDR3 is 12 residues long. Trimming removed 3 bases at V and 6 bases at J, with 8 bases between. Germline CDR1 reads SNHLY; CDR2 reads FYNNEI. The CDR3 bases are TGTGCCAGCAGTGAGGACAACTCTGAAGCTTTCTTT. This translates into CASSEDNSEAFF.

The chain combines TRBV7-2 with TRBJ2-1; D call uncertain. The CDR3 covers 16 residues. V gave up 6 bases and J gave up 0 bases, with 15 bases separating them. CDR1 is SGHTA, CDR2 FQGNSA, per germline. The CDR3 protein is CASRLSRQSSYNEQFF. The CDR3 DNA reads TGTGCCAGCAGACTATCCAGACAAAGCTCCTACAATGAGCAGTTCTTC.

The chain recombines TRBV24-1 with TRBJ2-2; D is uncertain. CDR1 and CDR2 (germline): KGHDR, SFDVKD. CDR3 length: 15 amino acids. Trimming removed 6 bases from V and 0 bases from J, with 10 bases in between. CDR3: CATSTHNANTGELFF. In DNA, the CDR3 is TGTGCCACCAGTACACACAATGCGAACACCGGGGAGCTGTTTTTT.

The table lists this clonotype with a few counts. The rearrangement links TRBV2 to TRBJ2-7; a weak D match, TRBD2 (5 bases). Germline CDR1 SNHLY, CDR2 FYNNEI. CDR3 length: 14 residues. V shed 2 bases and J shed 0 bases, with 8 bases lying between them. CDR3 coding DNA: TGTGCCAGCAGTGAATTGGGAGCCTCCTACGAGCAGTACTTC. It translates to CASSELGASYEQYF.

The V and J genes are TRBV20-1 and TRBJ1-6; the D is unclear. Trimming cost V 0 bases and J 6 bases, with 6 bases left between them. The germline CDR1 and CDR2 sequences are DFQATT and SNEGSKA (reference sequence). CDR3 length: 13 residues. Written as DNA, the CDR3 is TGCAGTGCTAGAGAGAGATTTAATTCACCCCTCCACTTT. This sequence encodes CSARERFNSPLHF.

This chain joins TRBV11-2 and TRBJ2-7, with 8 bases aligning to TRBD2. With 2 bases clipped from V and 0 bases from J, the junction kept 21 bases outside the gene matches. Germline V lookup: CDR1 SGHAT, CDR2 FQNNGV. The CDR3 extends over 21 amino acids. In DNA form, the CDR3 reads TGTGCCAGCAGCTTATATTGGCCGAGGACTAGCAGGGGCCGAAGCTCCTACGAGCAGTACTTC. It yields the protein CASSLYWPRTSRGRSSYEQYF.

The V gene is TRBV7-2, the J gene TRBJ1-4, with D unresolved. Germline V gene sequence: CDR1 SGHTA, CDR2 FQGNSA. The CDR3 spans 14 residues. Between the trimmed V and J ends, which lost 1 base and 7 bases, there was a span of 10 bases. In nucleotides, the CDR3 is TGTGCCAGCAGCTTAGATAGTCGCTTTGAAAAACTGTTTTTT. As protein: CASSLDSRFEKLFF.

The sample holds a few counts of this clonotype. The J gene is TRBJ2-4, the V gene TRBV28; 8 bases match TRBD2. V shed 6 bases and J 3 bases; nucleotides not matched to a gene: 7. CDR3 length equals 15 residues. CDR1 is MDHEN, CDR2 SYDVKM, per germline. CDR3 loop: CASRERGTGKNIQYF. CDR3 nucleotides: TGTGCCAGCAGGGAGCGGGGGACTGGCAAAAACATTCAGTACTTC.

With respect to this clonotype: This CDR3 is missing its conserved last phenylalanine or tryptophan, likely due to a read error. The chain joins TRBV29-1 to TRBJ2-7; either TRBD1 or TRBD2 may supply D (5 bases each). The CDR3 spans 13 residues. The V end was cut by 4 bases, the J end by 4 bases, with 14 bases between. CDR1 SQVTM and CDR2 ANQGSEA come from the germline V gene. The CDR3 sequence is CSVGGQGRYEQYL. For the CDR3, the DNA is TGCAGCGTTGGAGGGCAGGGCAGGTACGAGCAGTACCTC.

V is TRBV7-9 and J is TRBJ1-3; TRBD1 is a possible D gene (6 bases). V dropped 0 bases and J dropped 4 bases, with 25 bases sitting between them. This CDR3 is built from 20 residues. In germline, CDR1 is SEHNR, CDR2 FQNEAQ (reference sequence). CDR3 coding DNA: TGTGCCAGCAGCTTAGCGGGTGTTCGACCTATGGGGGCGACGGGAAACACCATATATTTT. Amino acid sequence: CASSLAGVRPMGATGNTIYF.

The chain carries TRBV7-3 and TRBJ2-3, with 11 bases identical to TRBD2. The CDR3 loop spans 15 amino acids. V lost 6 bases, J lost 3 bases, and 5 bases stayed unmatched. Germline loops: CDR1 SGHTA, CDR2 FQGTGA. The CDR3 DNA is TGTGCCAGCAGTACCGGGACTAGCGGAACAGATACGCAGTATTTT. It yields the protein CASSTGTSGTDTQYF.

This chain links TRBV5-1 with TRBJ1-5; D call uncertain. Trimming removed 2 bases at V and 7 bases at J, with 19 bases between. There are 16 residues in the CDR3. The germline CDR1 and CDR2 sequences are SGHRS and YFSETQ. CDR3 in amino acids: CASSLGPDNTLQPQHF. The CDR3 bases are TGCGCCAGCAGCTTAGGGCCCGATAACACATTGCAGCCCCAGCATTTT.

Comments on this clonotype: One junction end disagrees with the germline gene, perhaps due to a read error. The chain uses TRBV5-1 and TRBJ1-2, with a tentative D call TRBD1 (6 bases). This CDR3 region has 14 residues. In germline, CDR1 is SGHRS, CDR2 YFSETQ. In nucleotides, the CDR3 is TGCGCCAGCGGCTTGAATACAGGGAACTATGGCTACACCTTC. It is translated as CASGLNTGNYGYTF. Complete variable domain (other parts from reference TRBV5-1 and TRBJ1-2): KAGVTQTPRYLIKTRGQQVTLSCSPISGHRSVSWYQQTPGQGLQFLFEYFSETQRNKGNFPGRFSGRQFSNSRSEMNVSTLELGDSALYLCASGLNTGNYGYTFGSGTRLTVV.

Only a few counts were recorded for this clonotype. The chain uses TRBV10-3 and TRBJ2-1, with 7 bases lining up with TRBD1. The CDR3 is 15 amino acids. Germline trimming cut 6 bases from V and 5 bases from J; bases unmatched to any gene: 10. Germline CDR1 is ENHRY and CDR2 is SYGVKD. CDR3 region: CAIRDRDSLDNEQFF. Here the CDR3 DNA reads TGTGCCATCAGAGACAGGGATTCTCTAGACAATGAGCAGTTCTTC.

This chain joins TRBV7-9 and TRBJ2-5, with D unclear. CDR1 and CDR2 (germline): SEHNR, FQNEAQ (reference sequence). V was clipped by 7 bases and J by 2 bases, with 14 bases between them. This CDR3 spans 14 amino acids. CDR3 DNA sequence: TGTGCCAGCACCCCCCGTAGGGATCAAGAGACCCAGTACTTC. Translated: CASTPRRDQETQYF.

This clonotype was seen only once. This chain uses TRBV9 with TRBJ2-1, with a tentative D call TRBD2 (7 bases). V lost 0 bases to trimming and J lost 8 bases, with 15 bases between them. Per the germline V gene, CDR1 is SGDLS and CDR2 is YYNGEE. This CDR3 contains 15 residues. CDR3 sequence reads: CASSVEGEGSDEQFF. The DNA of the CDR3 is TGTGCCAGCAGCGTAGAGGGGGAGGGTAGTGATGAGCAGTTCTTC. The full variable domain, its missing parts supplied by reference TRBV9 and TRBJ2-1, is DSGVTQTPKHLITATGQRVTLRCSPRSGDLSVYWYQQSLDQGLQFLIQYYNGEERAKGNILERFSAQQFPDLHSELNLSSLELGDSALYFCASSVEGEGSDEQFFGPGTRLTVL.

The J gene is TRBJ2-1, the V gene TRBV4-3; 8 bases agree with TRBD1. V shed 5 bases and J 5 bases; nucleotides not matched to a gene: 11. The CDR3 runs to 16 residues. Germline lookup yields CDR1 LGHNA and CDR2 YSLEER. The CDR3 loop reads CASSRVGGTGNNEQFF. The DNA for the CDR3 is TGCGCCAGCAGCAGAGTCGGCGGGACAGGAAACAATGAGCAGTTCTTC.

V is TRBV20-1 and J is TRBJ2-3; 14 bases line up with TRBD2. The CDR3 extends over 19 amino acids. CDR1 and CDR2 from the germline V gene are DFQATT and SNEGSKA (reference sequence). The V and J ends lost 3 bases and 0 bases, in that order; junction bases with no gene match: 11. CDR3 in DNA: TGCAGTGCTAGTCAGACTAGCGGGGGGGCACAAACTAGCACAGATACGCAGTATTTT. Its translation: CSASQTSGGAQTSTDTQYF.

The chain uses TRBV7-9 and TRBJ1-5; no clear D gene. V was clipped by 0 bases and J by 7 bases, with 4 bases between them. The CDR3 has 12 residues. The germline CDR1 and CDR2 sequences are SEHNR and FQNEAQ (reference sequence). Here the CDR3 DNA reads TGTGCCAGCAGCTTAGCAAAACAGCCCCAGCATTTT. This codes for CASSLAKQPQHF.

V and J are TRBV6-6 and TRBJ1-5; D is unclear. The CDR3 is made up of 14 amino acids. The germline V and J ends were trimmed by 5 bases and 0 bases, with 8 bases remaining between them. Germline V gene lookup returns CDR1 MNHNY and CDR2 SVGAGI (reference sequence). CDR3 protein: CASSPRHSNQPQHF. The CDR3 DNA sequence: TGTGCCAGCAGTCCGCGACATAGCAATCAGCCCCAGCATTTT.

The genes are TRBV7-3 and TRBJ1-6; no clear D. The CDR3 sequence is 15 residues long. With 0 bases removed from V and 4 bases from J, the gap between germline ends came to 7 bases. Germline lookup yields CDR1 SGHTA and CDR2 FQGTGA. CDR3 DNA: TGTGCCAGCAGCTTAACCTCGGGATATAATTCACCCCTCCACTTT. This gives the protein CASSLTSGYNSPLHF.